This T cell receptor beta chain was obtained from a study of blood T cell repertoires in COVID-19. About the study: Both acute and convalescent COVID-19 samples were obtained from the United States, Italy and Spain. T cells, B-cell-depleted T cells, or PBMCs provided the cDNA or gDNA that served as material.

Losses at the gene ends were 2 bases for V and 4 bases for J; bases not matched to a gene: 7. Germline CDR1 is SGHTA and CDR2 is FQGNSA. CDR3 length: 16 amino acids. This clone was seen a few times. How the authors handled the data: Estimation of nucleated cell counts was performed using reference gene primer amplification. Generated by immunoSEQ multiplex PCR, the TCRdb table keeps only in-frame clones and is missing some. The DNA gave D and trimming, while V, J and clone size come from that table. The sample has almost 200,000 clones, roughly nine tenths seen once. The chain couples TRBV7-2 to TRBJ1-2; 10 nucleotides line up with TRBD1. The clonotype originates from a woman in her 70s with acute or convalescent COVID-19. Material for sequencing was peripheral blood. CDR3 sequence: CASSLTGTGDTYGYTF. In nucleotides, the CDR3 is TGTGCCAGCAGCTTAACCGGGACAGGGGACACCTATGGCTACACCTTC.